This TCR beta chain was sequenced during a study of TIL therapy for anti-PD-1-resistant metastatic lung cancer. Study-wide context: By whole-exome sequencing, median non-synonymous tumor mutation burden was less than 1.8 mutations per megabase.

Sequencing used immunoSEQ v3. Generated by immunoSEQ multiplex PCR, the TCRdb table keeps only in-frame clones and is missing some. The table has 50,000 to 70,000 clones, 81% seen once; the top ten hold roughly 3%. Time point described: pre-treatment sample, taken before nivolumab and TIL therapy. The CDR3 spans 13 residues. Deletions cut 6 bases from V and 1 base from J, with 10 bases between. Per germline, CDR1 SGHDT and CDR2 YYEEEE. V gene TRBV5-6 combines with J gene TRBJ1-2; D remains unclear. This sequence originates from a person aged 25 to 85 with non-small cell lung cancer. The source material was blood, sampled at baseline. CDR3 DNA sequence: TGTGCCAGCACCAGGTGGGGTAACTATGGCTACACCTTC. Encoded protein: CASTRWGNYGYTF.